This is a list of T cell receptor beta chains from one sample in a study of siplizumab effects on memory and regulatory T cells. Only in-frame clones appear in the TCRdb table, and some are missing; sequencing was by immunoSEQ multiplex PCR. The repertoire includes 100,000 or so clones, about 93% of them detected once, and approximately 0.32% sits in the top ten. Sequencing input: CD4+ T cells sorted from blood. The receptors here all came from a human donor in good health. Both conserved end residues are part of each CDR3. The D gene is left open where the match is weak. Clone size, where shown, is once, few, many, or a class for clones that have expanded.

V: TRBV19
size: -
J: TRBJ2-7
D: -
DNA: TGTGCCAGTAGTCCACACCGGGCGGGGGAGCAGTACTTC
CDR3: CASSPHRAGEQYF

V: TRBV10-3
size: -
J: TRBJ2-3
D: TRBD2
DNA: TGTGCCATCAGTGATAGCGGGGATCCGCAGTATTTT
CDR3: CAISDSGDPQYF

V: TRBV6-5
size: -
J: TRBJ2-7
D: -
DNA: TGTGCCAGCAGTTACTTGGGTGACGAGCAGTACTTC
CDR3: CASSYLGDEQYF

V: TRBV27
size: -
J: TRBJ2-5
D: TRBD2
DNA: TGTGCCAGCAGTTTACGGTGGCTAGCGGGGCCGAGGGAAGAGACCCAGTACTTC
CDR3: CASSLRWLAGPREETQYF

V: TRBV9
size: -
J: TRBJ1-2
D: TRBD1
DNA: TGTGCCAGCAGCGTAGGGACAGGGGGGGATTATGGCTACACCTTC
CDR3: CASSVGTGGDYGYTF

V: TRBV6-1
size: -
J: TRBJ2-2
D: -
DNA: TGTGCCAGCAGTGAGCGGGGGCCGAACACCGGGGAGCTGTTTTTT
CDR3: CASSERGPNTGELFF

V: TRBV5-1
size: -
J: TRBJ1-2
D: -
DNA: TGCGCCAGCAGCTTGGCCGACGGGAACTATGGCTACACCTTC
CDR3: CASSLADGNYGYTF

V: TRBV7-8
size: -
J: TRBJ2-5
D: -
DNA: TGTGCCAGCAGCTTAGACAGGCCCACGGAGACCCAGTACTTC
CDR3: CASSLDRPTETQYF

V: TRBV5-4
size: -
J: TRBJ1-1
D: -
DNA: TGTGCCAGCAGCCAAGTAGGAGATGAAGCTTTCTTT
CDR3: CASSQVGDEAFF

V: TRBV11-2
size: -
J: TRBJ2-1
D: TRBD2
DNA: TGTGCCAGCAGCACGGGACTAGCGGTTTACAATGAGCAGTTCTTC
CDR3: CASSTGLAVYNEQFF

V: TRBV6-5
size: -
J: TRBJ1-1
D: -
DNA: TGTGCCAGCAGTTATTCAGTACAGGGTGACACTGAAGCTTTCTTT
CDR3: CASSYSVQGDTEAFF

V: TRBV15
size: -
J: TRBJ2-1
D: -
DNA: TGTGCCACCAGCCTGGGACCGGACCAGGGGGAGCAGTTCTTC
CDR3: CATSLGPDQGEQFF

V: TRBV7-2
size: -
J: TRBJ2-3
D: -
DNA: TGTGCCAGCAGCTTAACTGGCAGGGGAGGAACAGATACGCAGTATTTT
CDR3: CASSLTGRGGTDTQYF

V: TRBV19
size: -
J: TRBJ1-1
D: -
DNA: TGTGCCAGTACGAGGAACACTGAAGCTTTCTTT
CDR3: CASTRNTEAFF

V: TRBV15
size: -
J: TRBJ1-6
D: -
DNA: TGTGCCACCAGCAGATCAGGGATAGGTTCACCCCTCCACTTT
CDR3: CATSRSGIGSPLHF

V: TRBV19
size: -
J: TRBJ2-7
D: -
DNA: TGTGCCAGTAGCTCAACTGGCGGAGCAACCTACGAGCAGTACTTC
CDR3: CASSSTGGATYEQYF

V: TRBV6-6
size: -
J: TRBJ1-2
D: -
DNA: TGTGCCAGCAGTTACTTTCAGGGCGATGGCTACACCTTC
CDR3: CASSYFQGDGYTF

V: TRBV5-1
size: -
J: TRBJ1-1
D: -
DNA: TGCGCCAGCAGCCCGGGACGTGACACTGAAGCTTTCTTT
CDR3: CASSPGRDTEAFF

V: TRBV4-1
size: -
J: TRBJ1-1
D: TRBD1
DNA: TGCGCCAGCAGCCAATCCGGGAGGGGGCTGGGGAGAAACACTGAAGCTTTCTTT
CDR3: CASSQSGRGLGRNTEAFF

V: TRBV2
size: -
J: TRBJ2-6
D: -
DNA: TGTGCCACCTGGAAAGCGGCGGGGGCCAACGTCCTGACTTTC
CDR3: CATWKAAGANVLTF

V: TRBV14
size: -
J: TRBJ2-5
D: -
DNA: TGTGCCAGCAGCCGGGGGGCTAATCGAGAGACCCAGTACTTC
CDR3: CASSRGANRETQYF

V: TRBV4-2
size: -
J: TRBJ2-1
D: TRBD2
DNA: TGTGCCAGCAGCCACGGACCAAACGGGAGGGGAAGTGAGCAGTTCTTC
CDR3: CASSHGPNGRGSEQFF

V: TRBV2
size: -
J: TRBJ2-7
D: TRBD1
DNA: TGTGCCAGCAGTGTCCCTCGGGACAGCTGGACCTACGAGCAGTACTTC
CDR3: CASSVPRDSWTYEQYF

V: TRBV27
size: -
J: TRBJ2-7
D: TRBD1
DNA: TGTGCCAGCAGTCTGGGGCCAAGGGGGCTTAACTACGAGCAGTACTTC
CDR3: CASSLGPRGLNYEQYF

V: TRBV2
size: -
J: TRBJ1-3
D: -
DNA: TGTGCCAGCAGCTTACACAGCTCTGGAAACACCATATATTTT
CDR3: CASSLHSSGNTIYF

V: TRBV5-8
size: -
J: TRBJ2-3
D: TRBD2
DNA: TGTGCCAGTGGGCTAGCGGGAGGGCGCACAGATACGCAGTATTTT
CDR3: CASGLAGGRTDTQYF

V: TRBV19
size: -
J: TRBJ1-2
D: TRBD1
DNA: TGTGCCAGCAGCGTTTGGACAGGCCTTGGCTACACCTTC
CDR3: CASSVWTGLGYTF

V: TRBV11-2
size: -
J: TRBJ1-4
D: TRBD1
DNA: TGTGCCAGCAGCGGGGACGACAGGGCCGCTAATGAAAAACTGTTTTTT
CDR3: CASSGDDRAANEKLFF

V: TRBV30
size: -
J: TRBJ2-2
D: TRBD2
DNA: TGTGCCTGGAGAATGGGAGGGAAGCTGTTTTTT
CDR3: CAWRMGGKLFF

V: TRBV29-1
size: once
J: TRBJ2-2
D: TRBD2
DNA: TGCAGCGTTGCTCCGCGGGAGAGAACCGGGGAGCTGTTTTTT
CDR3: CSVAPRERTGELFF

V: TRBV28
size: -
J: TRBJ1-2
D: -
DNA: TGTGCCAGCAGTCCCCGGAGTTATGGCTACACCTTC
CDR3: CASSPRSYGYTF

V: TRBV9
size: few
J: TRBJ2-3
D: TRBD2
DNA: TGTGCCAGCAGCGTCACTAGCGGCCCAGATACGCAGTATTTT
CDR3: CASSVTSGPDTQYF

V: TRBV7-2
size: -
J: TRBJ2-3
D: TRBD2
DNA: TGTGCCAGCAGCTTAGTTAGCGGGAGAATTAATACGCAGTATTTT
CDR3: CASSLVSGRINTQYF